This T cell receptor beta chain was identified during a study of blood T cell repertoires in COVID-19. Overall study context: PBMCs, B-cell-depleted T cells, or T cells were the source of the cDNA or gDNA that made up the material.

Data came from immunoSEQ multiplex PCR; TCRdb stores just in-frame clones and leaves some out. The data show a few hundred thousand clones, 80% to 90% seen once. The material sequenced was PBMCs or T cells enriched from blood (not recorded which). The source of this sequence is a young man who had recovered from COVID-19.

The CDR3 nucleotides are TGTGCCAGCAGCTTCCTAGCGGGAAGGACGAATGAGCAGTTCTTC. It specifies CASSFLAGRTNEQFF. The chain recombines TRBV7-2 with TRBJ2-1; TRBD2 aligns across 9 bases. Losses at the gene ends were 3 bases for V and 7 bases for J; bases not matched to a gene: 7. CDR1 is SGHTA and CDR2 is FQGNSA in the germline V gene. This CDR3 spans 15 amino acids. The complete variable domain, with remaining parts taken from reference TRBV7-2 and TRBJ2-1, reads GAGVSQSPSNKVTEKGKDVELRCDPISGHTALYWYRQSLGQGLEFLIYFQGNSAPDKSGLPSDRFSAERTGGSVSTLTIQRTQQEDSAVYLCASSFLAGRTNEQFFGPGTRLTVL.